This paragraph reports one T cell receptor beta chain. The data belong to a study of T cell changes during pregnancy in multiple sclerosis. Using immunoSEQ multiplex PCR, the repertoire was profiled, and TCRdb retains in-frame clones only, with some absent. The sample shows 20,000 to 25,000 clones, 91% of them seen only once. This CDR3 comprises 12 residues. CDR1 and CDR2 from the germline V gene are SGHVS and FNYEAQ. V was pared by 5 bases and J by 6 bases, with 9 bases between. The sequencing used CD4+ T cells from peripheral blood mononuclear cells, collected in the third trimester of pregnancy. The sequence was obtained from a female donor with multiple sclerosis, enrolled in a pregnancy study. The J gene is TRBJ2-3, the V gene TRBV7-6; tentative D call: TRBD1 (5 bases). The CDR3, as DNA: TGTGCCAGCAGCCAGAACAGGGATACGCAGTATTTT. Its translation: CASSQNRDTQYF.